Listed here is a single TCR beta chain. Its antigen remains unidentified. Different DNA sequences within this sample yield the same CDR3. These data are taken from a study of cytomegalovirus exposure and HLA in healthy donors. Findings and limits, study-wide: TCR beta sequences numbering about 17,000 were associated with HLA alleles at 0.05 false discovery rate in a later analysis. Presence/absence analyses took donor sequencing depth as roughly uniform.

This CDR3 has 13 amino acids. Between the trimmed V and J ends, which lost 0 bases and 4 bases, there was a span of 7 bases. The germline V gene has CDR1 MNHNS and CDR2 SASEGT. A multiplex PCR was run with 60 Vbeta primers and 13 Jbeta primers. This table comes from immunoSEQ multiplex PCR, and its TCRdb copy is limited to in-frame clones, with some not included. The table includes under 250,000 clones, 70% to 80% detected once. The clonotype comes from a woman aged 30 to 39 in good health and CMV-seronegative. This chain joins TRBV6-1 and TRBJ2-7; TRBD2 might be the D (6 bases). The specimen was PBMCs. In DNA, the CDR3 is TGTGCCAGCAGTGAAGCGGAGGGTTACGAGCAGTACTTC. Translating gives CASSEAEGYEQYF.